This T cell receptor beta chain is drawn from a study of early T cells in non-severe SARS-CoV-2 infection. TCRdb re-called the 5' RACE reads through MiXCR, storing one row per CDR3 protein. The sample has approximately 70,000 distinct CDR3 sequences; about 12% are singletons. Many counts were recorded for this clonotype. The sequence came from an adult who was a healthcare worker with PCR-confirmed SARS-CoV-2 infection or an uninfected control (not recorded which). Material: whole blood.

The CDR3 nucleotides read TGTGCCAGCAGTTCCGGGACAGGGGATAATTCACCCCTCCACTTT. Translating it yields CASSSGTGDNSPLHF. V usage is TRBV28 and J usage is TRBJ1-6; 10 nucleotides match TRBD1. Germline V gene lookup returns CDR1 MDHEN and CDR2 SYDVKM. This CDR3 contains 15 residues. With 4 bases clipped from V and 5 bases from J, the junction kept 2 bases outside the gene matches. Filled out from reference TRBV28 and TRBJ1-6, the complete variable domain reads DVKVTQSSRYLVKRTGEKVFLECVQDMDHENMFWYRQDPGLGLRLIYFSYDVKMKEKGDIPEGYSVSREKKERFSLILESASTNQTSMYLCASSSGTGDNSPLHFGNGTRLTVT.